The T cell receptor (beta chain) described here comes from a study of T cell responses to AZD1222 COVID-19 vaccine. The study, taken as a whole, reports: Most donors were white British and more were female, and clonal diversity was possibly underestimated. Two AZD1222 administrations were followed by greater Spike-specific TCR breadth and depth. The study identified only a handful of AZD1222 recipients as seropositive at baseline.

Comments on this clone: What it binds is unknown.

TCRdb's table, derived via immunoSEQ multiplex PCR, lists solely in-frame clones and lacks some. The repertoire holds about 140,000 clones, with approximately 90% as singletons. The source was peripheral blood, collected on day 0 of AZD1222 vaccination. The clonotype comes from an adult in good health.

CDR3 DNA: TGTGCCAGCAGTTCCGAGACTCCAATTTCCTACGAGCAGTACTTC. Translation gives CASSSETPISYEQYF. This chain links TRBV28 with TRBJ2-7; D is undetermined. This CDR3 region has 15 residues. Germline CDR1 is MDHEN and CDR2 is SYDVKM. The V gene lost 4 bases and the J gene lost 1 base, with 14 bases spanning the gap.